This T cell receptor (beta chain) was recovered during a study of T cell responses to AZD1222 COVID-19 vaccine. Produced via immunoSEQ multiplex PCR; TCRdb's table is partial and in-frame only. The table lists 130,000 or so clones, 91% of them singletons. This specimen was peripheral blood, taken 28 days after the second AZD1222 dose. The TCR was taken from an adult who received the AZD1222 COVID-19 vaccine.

In DNA, the CDR3 is TGTGCCAGCAACCGGGAGACCGGGTGGGCTAATGAAAAACTGTTTTTT. It translates to CASNRETGWANEKLFF. The chain has TRBV5-8 and TRBJ1-4, with no clear D. Trimming removed 6 bases at V and 3 bases at J, with 18 bases between. CDR1 is SGHTS and CDR2 is YDEGEE in the germline V gene. The CDR3 spans 16 residues.